This TCR beta chain was documented in a study of blood T cell repertoires in COVID-19. Trimming left V 4 bases short and J 3 bases short, with 15 bases between. This CDR3 has 15 amino acids. Germline-derived CDR1 and CDR2 are MGHRA and YSYEKL. Repertoires were generated with immunoSEQ multiplex PCR, while TCRdb's copy carries only in-frame clones and drops some. The sample shows around 160,000 clones, 90% to 95% of them seen only once. Sequenced: peripheral blood. This clonotype was sampled from a woman aged 55-69 years with COVID-19, enrolled during active disease. The chain is built from TRBV4-1 and TRBJ1-1, with D unresolved. In DNA form, the CDR3 reads TGCGCCAGCAGCCGGAGGCGTAGTGCGGACACTGAAGCTTTCTTT. It encodes CASSRRRSADTEAFF.